Shown below are 31 T cell receptor beta chains from a single sample sequenced in a study of shared clonotypes between healthy human individuals. TCRdb's copy holds only in-frame clones and misses some; the assay was immunoSEQ multiplex PCR. The table records about 1.4 million clones, roughly 96% of them present only once. The specimen sequenced was naive CD4+ T cells sorted from blood. Sample subset: CD45RA+ positively selected. All receptors come from a man aged 25 to 40 in good health.

The chain has TRBV23-1 and TRBJ2-5; D might be TRBD1 or TRBD2, each matching 5 bases. TRBV23-1 is sorted into the ORF group, with uncertain function. V was clipped by 6 bases and J by 4 bases, with 18 bases between them. The CDR3 has 15 amino acids. The CDR3 DNA follows: TGCGCCAGCAGCGAAGGGGTCGGGGACGTAGAGACCCAGTACTTC. It yields the protein CASSEGVGDVETQYF.

The CDR3 loop reads CASSVSQGGPQHF. The CDR3 DNA follows: TGTGCCAGCAGTGTTTCCCAGGGGGGGCCCCAGCATTTT. The chain joins TRBV6-6 to TRBJ1-5; 7 nucleotides align to TRBD1. The CDR3 runs 13 residues. J lost 9 bases, V lost 5 bases, and 7 bases had no gene match. The V gene's germline CDR1 is MNHNY and CDR2 SVGAGI (reference sequence).

The chain is built from TRBV19 and TRBJ2-1; maybe TRBD2 (6 bases). This CDR3 is built from 13 residues. The V end was cut by 8 bases, the J end by 4 bases, with 12 bases between. Germline CDR1 reads LNHDA; CDR2 reads SQIVND (reference sequence). The CDR3 loop reads CASYGGIYNEQFF. CDR3 DNA: TGTGCCAGTTACGGCGGGATTTACAATGAGCAGTTCTTC.

The chain is built from TRBV18 and TRBJ2-7; D might be TRBD1 or TRBD2, each matching 5 bases. The CDR3 extends over 15 amino acids. Between the trimmed V and J ends, which lost 0 bases and 3 bases, there was a span of 12 bases. Germline V gives CDR1 KGHSH, CDR2 LQKENI. The DNA of the CDR3 is TGTGCCAGCTCACCACCGCGACCAGGGAGCTACGAGCAGTACTTC. Protein sequence: CASSPPRPGSYEQYF.

The V call is TRBV4-1, the J call TRBJ2-7; possibly TRBD1 for D (8 bases). From germline, CDR1 is MGHRA and CDR2 YSYEKL. CDR3 length equals 17 residues. Trimming removed 3 bases from V and 3 bases from J, with 21 bases in between. In DNA form, the CDR3 reads TGCGCCAGCAGCCACCTCATACAGGGGGGGATGGACTACGAGCAGTACTTC. It yields the protein CASSHLIQGGMDYEQYF.

The rearrangement links TRBV29-1 to TRBJ2-1; D may be TRBD1 (6 bases). The CDR3 runs to 14 residues. Germline-derived CDR1 and CDR2 are SQVTM and ANQGSEA. V lost 7 bases and J lost 9, with 22 bases in between. CDR3 region: CSAFSGGVSAEQFF. The CDR3 nucleotides are TGCAGCGCCTTCTCTGGGGGCGTGTCGGCTGAGCAGTTCTTC.

The V gene is TRBV7-6, the J gene TRBJ1-1, with 8 positions matching TRBD1. From germline, CDR1 is SGHVS and CDR2 FNYEAQ. This CDR3 region has 18 residues. Trimming cost V 3 bases and J 1 base; bases outside gene matches: 13. The CDR3: CASSLLTGAGVRNTEAFF. The CDR3 nucleotides read TGTGCCAGCAGCTTGTTGACAGGGGCAGGAGTAAGGAACACTGAAGCTTTCTTT.

This rearrangement joins TRBV28 to TRBJ1-5; perhaps TRBD1 as D (6 bases). The germline V gene has CDR1 MDHEN and CDR2 SYDVKM. The germline V and J ends were trimmed by 5 bases and 5 bases, with 19 bases remaining between them. This CDR3 has 16 amino acids. This chain's CDR3 is CASSPIQGLGHQPQHF. The CDR3 nucleotides read TGTGCCAGCAGTCCTATACAGGGTCTGGGGCATCAGCCCCAGCATTTT.

This clone was counted once. V is TRBV10-2 and J is TRBJ2-5, with D perhaps matching TRBD2 (6 bases). Germline V lookup: CDR1 WSHSY, CDR2 SAAADI. CDR3 length equals 16 residues. The V end was cut by 3 bases, the J end by 1 base, with 15 bases between. The CDR3 here is CASSETGLAIQETQYF. CDR3 DNA sequence: TGCGCCAGCAGTGAAACGGGACTCGCAATCCAAGAGACCCAGTACTTC.

Here the CDR3 DNA reads TGTGCCAGCAGTTTTTTGGCGGGATACTCCTACAATGAGCAGTTCTTC. It specifies CASSFLAGYSYNEQFF. The chain links TRBV27 to TRBJ2-1; the D gene is possibly TRBD2 (6 bases). Germline-derived CDR1 and CDR2 are MNHEY and SMNVEV (reference sequence). With 3 bases removed from V and 0 bases from J, the gap between germline ends came to 12 bases. The CDR3 totals 16 residues.

The CDR3 DNA is TGTGCCAGCAGGGGGACAGGCGTCCTCGAAAAACTGTTTTTT. The encoded protein is CASRGTGVLEKLFF. This chain links TRBV27 with TRBJ1-4, with 8 positions matching TRBD1. CDR3 size: 14 residues. The V gene's germline CDR1 is MNHEY and CDR2 SMNVEV (reference sequence). V was pared by 6 bases and J by 8 bases, with 8 bases of the junction left unmatched.

The CDR3 sequence is CASSYGASTSTDTQYF. In nucleotides, the CDR3 is TGTGCCAGCAGTTATGGGGCCTCCACTAGCACAGATACGCAGTATTTT. V usage is TRBV6-6 and J usage is TRBJ2-3, with a possible D match to TRBD1 (5 bases). V lost 3 bases and J 0 bases, leaving 13 bases between the germline ends. This CDR3 comprises 16 residues. The germline gives CDR1 MNHNY, CDR2 SVGAGI (reference sequence).

The V gene is TRBV6-1, the J gene TRBJ1-4; no clear D. The V end was cut by 1 base, the J end by 4 bases, with 10 bases between. The CDR3 has 15 residues. Germline lookup yields CDR1 MNHNS and CDR2 SASEGT. CDR3 bases: TGTGCCAGCAGTGAAGTTGTACAGTTTAATGAAAAACTGTTTTTT. Translated, it gives CASSEVVQFNEKLFF.

This chain connects TRBV18 to TRBJ1-1; 7 bases line up with TRBD1. V dropped 5 bases and J dropped 4; count of bases not matched to a gene: 13. CDR3 length: 16 residues. Germline V gives CDR1 KGHSH, CDR2 LQKENI. Written as DNA, the CDR3 is TGTGCCAGCTCAGAGGGACTTACAGGGGCGGGCACTGAAGCTTTCTTT. Translation gives CASSEGLTGAGTEAFF.

Written as DNA, the CDR3 is TGTGCCAGCAGCCAAGTTGGGGGACAGGGGTATGGCTACACCTTC. Residues: CASSQVGGQGYGYTF. The J gene is TRBJ1-2, the V gene TRBV14; the match to TRBD1 covers 10 bases. J gave up 5 bases and V 1 base, and 4 bases lay outside the gene matches. The CDR3 is 15 residues long. Germline loops: CDR1 SGHDN, CDR2 FVKESK.

The chain joins TRBV13 to TRBJ1-2, with D hard to call. The CDR3 length is 14 residues. Germline V gene data show CDR1 as PRHDT and CDR2 as FYEKMQ (reference sequence). Trimming removed 1 base from V and 4 bases from J, with 10 bases in between. CDR3 loop: CASSLARAPYGYTF. The CDR3 DNA reads as TGTGCCAGCAGCTTAGCGAGGGCCCCCTATGGCTACACCTTC.

V and J are TRBV5-4 and TRBJ2-1, with a weak D call TRBD2 (6 bases). Germline V gene data show CDR1 as SGHNT and CDR2 as YYREEE (reference sequence). CDR3 length equals 13 residues. V lost 1 base and J 9 bases, leaving 11 bases between the germline ends. For the CDR3, the DNA is TGTGCCAGCAGCTTGAGGAGAGCGGGTGAGCAGTTCTTC. Translated, it gives CASSLRRAGEQFF. The full variable domain, with the rest looked up from reference TRBV5-4 and TRBJ2-1, is ETGVTQSPTHLIKTRGQQVTLRCSSQSGHNTVSWYQQALGQGPQFIFQYYREEENGRGNFPPRFSGLQFPNYSSELNVNALELDDSALYLCASSLRRAGEQFFGPGTRLTVL.

The chain has TRBV6-1 and TRBJ1-2, with no clear D. V lost 1 base, J lost 3 bases, and 15 bases lay in between. Germline CDR1 is MNHNS and CDR2 is SASEGT. The CDR3 spans 16 residues. This chain's CDR3 is CASSEDRGLVYYGYTF. The CDR3 DNA is TGTGCCAGCAGTGAAGATCGAGGATTAGTGTACTATGGCTACACCTTC.

This chain connects TRBV9 to TRBJ2-7; 8 nucleotides agree with TRBD2. Unmatched junction bases numbered 3, after V lost 3 bases and J lost 7 bases. Germline loops: CDR1 SGDLS, CDR2 YYNGEE. This CDR3 comprises 12 residues. This chain's CDR3 is CASSARGGEQYF. CDR3 in DNA: TGTGCCAGCAGCGCCCGGGGGGGAGAGCAGTACTTC. Full variable domain (missing parts from reference TRBV9 and TRBJ2-7): DSGVTQTPKHLITATGQRVTLRCSPRSGDLSVYWYQQSLDQGLQFLIQYYNGEERAKGNILERFSAQQFPDLHSELNLSSLELGDSALYFCASSARGGEQYFGPGTRLTVT.

V is TRBV4-1 and J is TRBJ2-7; a weak D match, TRBD1 (5 bases). Germline V gene lookup returns CDR1 MGHRA and CDR2 YSYEKL. CDR3 length: 14 amino acids. The V and J ends lost 0 bases and 4 bases respectively, with 10 bases between them. The CDR3 coding sequence is TGCGCCAGCAGCCAAGATCCCAACAGGTACGAGCAGTACTTC. This translates into CASSQDPNRYEQYF.

This clone was picked up one time. The genes are TRBV27 and TRBJ2-2; D not certain. The CDR3 covers 15 residues. Trimming stripped 8 bases from V and 1 base from J, with 14 bases between. The V gene's germline CDR1 is MNHEY and CDR2 SMNVEV (reference sequence). In DNA, the CDR3 is TGTGCCAGCCGGGTGGGATTGGAGAACACCGGGGAGCTGTTTTTT. It specifies CASRVGLENTGELFF.

This chain joins TRBV7-9 and TRBJ2-7; D is possibly TRBD1 (5 bases). The CDR3 spans 15 residues. V gave up 1 base and J gave up 2 bases, with 12 bases separating them. Per the germline V gene, CDR1 is SEHNR and CDR2 is FQNEAQ (reference sequence). CDR3 DNA: TGTGCCAGCAGCTTAGTAGGGGTTTTACCCTACGAGCAGTACTTC. Its translation is CASSLVGVLPYEQYF.

The chain carries TRBV28 and TRBJ2-5; maybe TRBD1 (6 bases). CDR3 size: 13 residues. Looked up from germline, CDR1 is MDHEN and CDR2 is SYDVKM. V lost 7 bases, J lost 8 bases, and 17 bases lay in between. CDR3 nucleotide sequence: TGTGCCAGCAAGCCCGGGACAAGGGAAACCCAGTACTTC. This gives the protein CASKPGTRETQYF.

The CDR3 here is CASSPLVNNEQFF. As DNA, the CDR3 is TGTGCCAGCTCACCACTTGTGAACAATGAGCAGTTCTTC. The chain couples TRBV18 to TRBJ2-1, with D unresolved. Germline V gene sequence: CDR1 KGHSH, CDR2 LQKENI. The V end lost 1 base, the J end lost 5 bases, and 6 bases lay between the germline ends. The CDR3 extends over 13 amino acids.

The chain joins TRBV6-5 to TRBJ2-6; D is tentatively TRBD1 or TRBD2 (5 bases each). This CDR3 has 15 residues. The V and J ends lost 2 bases and 4 bases respectively, with 9 bases between them. The V gene's germline CDR1 is MNHEY and CDR2 SVGAGI. The CDR3 loop reads CASSYGGSGANVLTF. CDR3 in DNA: TGTGCCAGCAGTTACGGGGGATCCGGGGCCAACGTCCTGACTTTC.

The rearrangement joins TRBV28 to TRBJ1-1; D is uncertain. Germline V gene data show CDR1 as MDHEN and CDR2 as SYDVKM. The germline V and J ends were trimmed by 4 bases and 6 bases, with 12 bases remaining between them. The CDR3 spans 13 residues. The CDR3 loop is CASSSPILSEAFF. For the CDR3, the DNA is TGTGCCAGCAGTTCACCAATTCTATCTGAAGCTTTCTTT.

This chain joins TRBV7-2 and TRBJ2-7; no reliable D call. Trimming shortened V by 4 bases and J by 2 bases, and 15 bases separated the two germline ends. The CDR3 consists of 15 residues. CDR1 is SGHTA, CDR2 FQGNSA, per germline. As DNA, the CDR3 is TGTGCCAGCAGCTCGGGCTTCGAACCTCCCTACGAGCAGTACTTC. Amino acids: CASSSGFEPPYEQYF.

The chain couples TRBV19 to TRBJ2-2; D remains unclear. The CDR3 totals 16 residues. Deletions cut 4 bases from V and 0 bases from J, with 12 bases between. Germline CDR1 reads LNHDA; CDR2 reads SQIVND (reference sequence). This CDR3 is CASSRPARANTGELFF. The CDR3 DNA reads as TGTGCCAGTAGTAGGCCCGCCAGAGCGAACACCGGGGAGCTGTTTTTT.

The chain joins TRBV19 to TRBJ2-1; 10 bases match TRBD1. Trimming at V came to 1 base and at J to 9 bases, leaving 18 bases not matched to a gene. Germline V gene data show CDR1 as LNHDA and CDR2 as SQIVND (reference sequence). CDR3 length equals 19 residues. The CDR3 DNA sequence: TGTGCCAGTAGTATAGGTGACGGTGGTGGGGGACAGGGGTCGTTTGAGCAGTTCTTC. Protein sequence: CASSIGDGGGGQGSFEQFF. Together with reference TRBV19 and TRBJ2-1, the CDR3 gives the full variable domain: DGGITQSPKYLFRKEGQNVTLSCEQNLNHDAMYWYRQDPGQGLRLIYYSQIVNDFQKGDIAEGYSVSREKKESFPLTVTSAQKNPTAFYLCASSIGDGGGGQGSFEQFFGPGTRLTVL.

The chain links TRBV7-8 to TRBJ2-1; D unclear. Germline lookup yields CDR1 SGHVS and CDR2 FQNEAQ. CDR3 size: 13 residues. V was shortened by 1 base and J by 8 bases, with 9 bases between the two germline ends. The chain's CDR3 is CASSLVGGDEQFF. The CDR3 region has the DNA TGTGCCAGCAGCTTAGTAGGTGGCGATGAGCAGTTCTTC.

J is TRBJ2-7 and V is TRBV6-5, with D uncertain. Germline CDR1 is MNHEY and CDR2 is SVGAGI. Trimming stripped 7 bases from V and 0 bases from J, with 13 bases between. The length of the CDR3 is 14 residues. The CDR3 nucleotides are TGTGCCAGCATTAAAGATTATAGCTCCTACGAGCAGTACTTC. Translating gives CASIKDYSSYEQYF.